This T cell receptor (beta chain) is drawn from a study of blood T cell repertoires in COVID-19. Study-level background: The origin of the acute and convalescent COVID-19 samples was the United States, Italy and Spain.

The assay was immunoSEQ multiplex PCR, and TCRdb's table has in-frame clones only and misses some. This sample has 150,000 to 200,000 clones, with about 85% found just once. V lost 0 bases and J 5 bases, leaving 5 bases between the germline ends. The CDR3 has 12 residues. Germline V gives CDR1 SNHLY, CDR2 FYNNEI. This clonotype was obtained from a man in his 70s who had recovered from COVID-19. Input material: peripheral blood. This chain links TRBV2 with TRBJ2-7; D uncertain. CDR3 loop: CASSEARHEQYF. The CDR3 coding sequence is TGTGCCAGCAGTGAAGCGCGGCACGAGCAGTACTTC.